The source of this T cell receptor beta chain is a study of cytomegalovirus exposure and HLA in healthy donors. Study-wide findings and caveats: A later analysis found most CMV-associated TCR beta chains apparently HLA-restricted.

Comments on this clone: Its target is not known.

CDR3 length: 14 residues. PCR amplification relied on 60 Vbeta primers (plus 13 Jbeta primers). Repertoires were generated with immunoSEQ multiplex PCR, while TCRdb's copy carries only in-frame clones and drops some. The sample contains hundreds of thousands of clones, roughly 90% of which appear only once. This chain links TRBV21-1 with TRBJ1-2; the table's D gene call, TRBD1, was not cross checked with the DNA. TRBV21-1 is assigned pseudogene status. This TCR came from a woman under 30 in good health and CMV-seronegative. Input material: PBMCs. This CDR3 reads CASTLPGDRSGYTF. The CDR3 DNA is TGTGCCAGCACCCTACCGGGGGACAGGAGTGGCTACACCTTC.